A single TCR beta chain is shown here with its context. No antigen is known for it. This sample is drawn from a study of beta chain features in type 1 diabetes. Looked up from germline, CDR1 is MNHEY and CDR2 is SVGAGI. The CDR3 contains 14 residues. Losses at the gene ends were 7 bases for V and 0 bases for J; bases not matched to a gene: 4. General observations from the study: Patients with type 1 diabetes carried fewer insertions and had more deletions at their VDJ junctions.

Since all of the isolated RNA was reverse transcribed, expressed TCRB transcripts were what got sequenced. Assay: immunoSEQ multiplex PCR; the TCRdb copy retains only in-frame clones and omits some. This table has about 410,000 clones, approximately 15% appearing once. The clonotype originates from a man aged 25 to 40 in good health. Sample: naive CD4+ T cells from blood. V and J are TRBV6-5 and TRBJ2-3; 7 nucleotides agree with TRBD1. The CDR3 protein is CASNRGTSTDTQYF. The DNA for the CDR3 is TGTGCCAGCAACAGGGGAACAAGCACAGATACGCAGTATTTT.